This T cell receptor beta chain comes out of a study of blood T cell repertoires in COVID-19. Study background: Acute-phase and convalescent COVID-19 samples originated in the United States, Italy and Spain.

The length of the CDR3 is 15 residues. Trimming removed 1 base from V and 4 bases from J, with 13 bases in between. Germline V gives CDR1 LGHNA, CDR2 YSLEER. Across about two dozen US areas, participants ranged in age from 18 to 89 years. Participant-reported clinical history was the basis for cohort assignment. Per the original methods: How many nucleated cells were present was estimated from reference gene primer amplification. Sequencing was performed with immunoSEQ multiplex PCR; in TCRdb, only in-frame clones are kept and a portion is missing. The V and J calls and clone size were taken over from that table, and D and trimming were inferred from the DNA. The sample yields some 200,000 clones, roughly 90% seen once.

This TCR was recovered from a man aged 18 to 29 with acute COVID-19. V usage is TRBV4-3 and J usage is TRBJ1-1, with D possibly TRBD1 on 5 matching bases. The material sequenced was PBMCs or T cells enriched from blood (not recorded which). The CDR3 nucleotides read TGCGCCAGCAGCCAAGTGGAAGCAGGGCGCACTGAAGCTTTCTTT. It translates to CASSQVEAGRTEAFF.